This TCR beta chain was sequenced during a study of blood T cell repertoires in COVID-19. Repertoires were generated with immunoSEQ multiplex PCR, while TCRdb's copy carries only in-frame clones and drops some. The sample has approximately 410,000 clones, more than 80% seen once. After removal of 7 bases from V and 3 bases from J, the junction contained 11 bases not matched to a gene. CDR3 length: 16 amino acids. Per germline, CDR1 WSHSY and CDR2 SAAADI. The receptor was derived from a woman aged 25-40 years with active or convalescent COVID-19. The sample comprised peripheral blood. V is TRBV10-2 and J is TRBJ2-7; 11 nucleotides agree with TRBD2. The CDR3 coding sequence is TGCGCCAGCACCGGAGAAACTAGCGGGGGCCTCTACGAGCAGTACTTC. It yields the protein CASTGETSGGLYEQYF.